This TCR beta chain was documented in a study of blood T cell repertoires in COVID-19 (dated by TCRdb to about 2020). In terms of the full investigation: The collaborator samples originated in the United States, Italy and Spain and spanned the acute and convalescent phases of COVID-19. The prospective study material was composed of cDNA or gDNA derived from T cells, B-cell-depleted T cells, or PBMCs. The dataset comprised deeply sampled blood TCRbeta repertoires from subjects exposed to, actively infected with, or recovered from COVID-19. A freely available public database, intended as a resource for researchers studying the immune response to SARS-CoV-2, is where the repertoires were released. Samples came from the ongoing ImmuneRACE study (first 160 participants) plus 1,254 subjects from 6 global collaborators. The sample metadata nearly always contained a de-identified subject ID, COVID-19 status, age in years and sex. Where available, HLA class I and class II types were obtained from metadata supplied by the sample provider rather than from assay-based typing.

Concerning this clone itself: Its antigen is not yet known. No quality values exist for individual bases; no much larger clone is one base distant.

CDR1 and CDR2, looked up from the germline V gene, are MNHEY and SVGAGI. Including cysteine and phenylalanine, the CDR3 has 12 amino acids. The CDR3 DNA has 36 bases and is translated from base 1. V and J lose 10 bases and 0 bases, and a span of 9 bases separates them. What the research found in general, with its limitations: How much clinical and demographic metadata was included differed by source and by participant, and the metadata was provided uncurated.

TCRbeta CDR3 regions were amplified from genomic DNA by means of the immunoSEQ Assay, a bias-controlled multiplex PCR. The study's own analysis went as follows. Within the assay, amplification of reference gene primers was used to estimate how many nucleated cells each sample contained. To quantify the absolute abundance of each unique TCRbeta CDR3 rearrangement, sequence reads were collapsed and filtered. For each sample, productive Simpson clonality was calculated as the square root of Simpson's diversity index over productive rearrangements. TCRdb re-hosts the immuneACCESS table, in-frame sequences only. Its copies lack some clones; in the studies checked, an unresolved V gene accounts for under half of them, and the cause for the rest is not known. V, J and clone size derive from that table, while D and trimming were established from the DNA sequence. The sample includes 65,000 to 90,000 clones, with more than 65% observed a single time. Approximately 27% of the sample rests with the top ten.

Each collaborating institution followed its own protocols to collect whole blood in K2EDTA tubes. For TCRbeta analysis, collaborator samples were shipped as frozen whole blood, as isolated PBMCs, or as DNA extracted from either sample type. The chain joins TRBV6-5 to TRBJ2-5, with the D gene not clear enough to name. Sequencing was performed on peripheral blood. The sequence came from a human donor in a cohort sampled during active COVID-19. The bases read TGTGCCACCTCAGTCTACCAAGAGACCCAGTACTTC. Translation gives CATSVYQETQYF.